Presented here are 15 T cell receptor beta chains from one specimen sequenced in a study of glioma-infiltrating T cells. Amplification of TCR alpha and beta CDR3 regions from RNA used iRepertoire nested multiplex PCR. TCRdb re-derived calls from the multiplex PCR reads in MiXCR, one entry per CDR3 protein. The table has roughly 120,000 distinct CDR3 sequences, more than 20% seen once. What was sequenced was glioma tissue, nonneoplastic brain tissue, or PBMCs (not recorded which). Every receptor here comes from a human donor with low-grade glioma or glioblastoma, undergoing nonglioma brain surgery, or in good health (not recorded which).

This clonotype was counted a few times. The chain uses TRBV4-3 and TRBJ1-2; D is ambiguous. This CDR3 has 14 residues. Germline V gene sequence: CDR1 LGHNA, CDR2 YSLEER. The V end was cut by 3 bases, the J end by 8 bases, with 16 bases between. The DNA of the CDR3 is TGCGCCAGCAGCCAGGGCGGTAGGACGTCGGGCTACACCTTC. It is translated as CASSQGGRTSGYTF.

This clonotype was detected ten times or more. The rearrangement uses TRBV12-3 or TRBV12-4 and TRBJ1-1; TRBD1 matches at 7 bases. The trim removed 5 bases at V and 5 bases at J, leaving 8 bases unmatched. CDR3 length equals 14 residues. CDR3 region: CASSPTGVATEAFF. The CDR3 bases are TGTGCCAGCAGTCCCACAGGGGTAGCAACTGAAGCTTTCTTT.

Comments on this clonotype: An end of the junction differs from the germline gene, which may be a read error. The rearrangement links TRBV6-2 or TRBV6-3 to TRBJ2-1; 10 bases are a match to TRBD2. Germline V gene sequence: CDR1 MNHEY, CDR2 SVGEGT. The CDR3 is made up of 18 amino acids. CDR3 loop: CASGYPLLAGRSGDEQFF. CDR3 nucleotides: TGTGCCAGCGGTTACCCCTTACTAGCGGGAAGAAGCGGGGATGAGCAGTTCTTC.

In this sample, this clonotype turned up many times. The chain couples TRBV12-3 or TRBV12-4 to TRBJ2-1; D unclear. V was trimmed by 5 bases and J by 1 base, leaving 3 bases between them. The CDR3 consists of 12 residues. The CDR3 region is CASSQSYNEQFF. The DNA for the CDR3 is TGTGCCAGCAGTCAATCCTACAATGAGCAGTTCTTC.

This clonotype came up many times. The chain couples TRBV6-1 to TRBJ2-4; 7 bases match TRBD1. The CDR3 is 17 amino acids. The trim removed 0 bases at V and 10 bases at J, leaving 15 bases unmatched. Germline values: CDR1 MNHNS, CDR2 SASEGT. The CDR3 sequence is CASSEALRTGPTGIQYF. The CDR3 nucleotides read TGTGCCAGCAGTGAAGCCCTTAGGACAGGCCCCACGGGTATTCAGTACTTC.

Details on this clonotype: One junction end does not reproduce the germline sequence, and a read error may be involved. The chain combines TRBV2 with TRBJ1-5, with D hard to call. Germline CDR1 and CDR2: SNHLY and FYNNEI. This CDR3 is built from 13 residues. CDR3 coding DNA: TGTGCCCGCAGTGTTCACTTGAATCAGCCCCCGCCTTTT. Amino acid sequence: CARSVHLNQPPPF. Using reference TRBV2 and TRBJ1-5 for the parts outside the CDR3, the full variable domain is EPEVTQTPSHQVTQMGQEVILRCVPISNHLYFYWYRQILGQKVEFLVSFYNNEISEKSEIFDDQFSVERPDGSNFTLKIRSTKLEDSAMYFCARSVHLNQPPPFGDGTRLSIL.

Concerning this clonotype: A much larger clone lies a single base off, so this may be a read error. This chain links TRBV6-1 with TRBJ2-5; 10 bases agree with TRBD1. The CDR3 is 14 residues long. Trimming cost V 7 bases and J 4 bases; bases outside gene matches: 6. Germline V CDR1 and CDR2: MNHNS, SASEGT. In DNA, the CDR3 is TGTGCCAGCAACAAGGGGACAGGGGTAGAGACCCAGTACTTC. Its protein is CASNKGTGVETQYF.

This clonotype was counted only a few times. This chain links TRBV7-9 with TRBJ2-1, with 8 positions matching TRBD2. The CDR3 loop spans 14 amino acids. J gave up 8 bases and V 5 bases, and 8 bases lay outside the gene matches. Germline lookup yields CDR1 SEHNR and CDR2 FQNEAQ (reference sequence). In DNA, the CDR3 is TGTGCCAGCAGCCCCTTCCGGGAGGGCCATGAGCAGTTCTTC. It encodes CASSPFREGHEQFF. The full variable domain, completed using reference TRBV7-9 and TRBJ2-1, is DTGVSQNPRHKITKRGQNVTFRCDPISEHNRLYWYRQTLGQGPEFLTYFQNEAQLEKSRLLSDRFSAERPKGSFSTLEIQRTEQGDSAMYLCASSPFREGHEQFFGPGTRLTVL.

This clonotype was found a few times. The J gene is TRBJ1-6, the V gene TRBV29-1; D remains ambiguous. The CDR3 contains 13 residues. Germline V gene data show CDR1 as SQVTM and CDR2 as ANQGSEA. V dropped 6 bases and J dropped 7 bases, with 13 bases sitting between them. For the CDR3, the DNA is TGCAGCGTCAAAGAGGAGGGCAATTCACCCCTCCACTTT. Its protein product is CSVKEEGNSPLHF. The full variable domain, in which reference TRBV29-1 and TRBJ1-6 provide the parts outside the CDR3, is SAVISQKPSRDICQRGTSLTIQCQVDSQVTMMFWYRQQPGQSLTLIATANQGSEATYESGFVIDKFPISRPNLTFSTLTVSNMSPEDSSIYLCSVKEEGNSPLHFGNGTRLTVT.

The chain uses TRBV29-1 and TRBJ2-4; TRBD1 is a possible D gene (5 bases). This CDR3 has 11 amino acids. V dropped 1 base and J dropped 15 bases, with 13 bases sitting between them. The V gene's germline CDR1 is SQVTM and CDR2 ANQGSEA. The CDR3 spells CSVEVQGRRYF. The CDR3, as DNA: TGCAGCGTTGAAGTCCAGGGAAGAAGGTACTTC.

Regarding this clonotype: Just one base apart from a much larger clone, this may be a read error. The CDR3 does not end in the conserved phenylalanine or tryptophan, so this is likely a read error. CDR3 loop: CASSLAWGEGTEAFL. CDR3 in DNA: TGTGCCAGCAGCTTAGCGTGGGGGGAAGGCACTGAAGCTTTCCTT. This chain joins TRBV7-2 and TRBJ1-1; TRBD1 is a possible D gene (5 bases). The CDR3 runs 15 residues. Germline V gene sequence: CDR1 SGHTA, CDR2 FQGNSA. The V gene lost 0 bases and the J gene lost 4 bases, with 12 bases spanning the gap.

This clonotype showed up many times. CDR3 residues: CASSSSSGKSSYNEQFF. The CDR3 DNA sequence: TGTGCCAGCAGTTCCTCTAGCGGGAAGAGCTCCTACAATGAGCAGTTCTTC. The V call is TRBV6-1, the J call TRBJ2-1, with 9 bases aligning to TRBD2. V lost 5 bases, J lost 0 bases, and 8 bases stayed unmatched. The CDR3 is 17 residues long. CDR1 and CDR2 (germline): MNHNS, SASEGT.

This clonotype showed up just a few times. The chain couples TRBV5-1 to TRBJ1-3; D uncertain. The V end lost 0 bases, the J end lost 0 bases, and 16 bases lay between the germline ends. In germline, CDR1 is SGHRS, CDR2 YFSETQ. The CDR3 extends over 18 amino acids. CDR3 protein: CASSLAPSGRISGNTIYF. For the CDR3, the DNA is TGCGCCAGCAGCTTGGCCCCCTCCGGACGGATCTCTGGAAACACCATATATTTT.

This clonotype was observed many times. The V and J genes are TRBV7-9 and TRBJ1-1, with a tentative D call TRBD1 (5 bases). The CDR3 spans 16 residues. Germline CDR1 reads SEHNR; CDR2 reads FQNEAQ (reference sequence). V shed 3 bases and J shed 1 base, with 15 bases lying between them. CDR3 sequence: CASSFYGWQGNTEAFF. In nucleotides, the CDR3 is TGTGCCAGCAGCTTTTATGGATGGCAGGGGAACACTGAAGCTTTCTTT.

This clonotype was seen many times. V usage is TRBV2 and J usage is TRBJ1-3, with 7 bases that match TRBD1. CDR3 length: 15 amino acids. The junction had 6 bases not matched to a gene; V was cut back by 6 bases and J by 1 base. The germline gives CDR1 SNHLY, CDR2 FYNNEI. CDR3 DNA sequence: TGTGCCAGCAGGGGCCGGACAGGATCTGGAAACACCATATATTTT. Amino acids: CASRGRTGSGNTIYF. Based on the CDR3 plus reference TRBV2 and TRBJ1-3, the full variable domain is EPEVTQTPSHQVTQMGQEVILRCVPISNHLYFYWYRQILGQKVEFLVSFYNNEISEKSEIFDDQFSVERPDGSNFTLKIRSTKLEDSAMYFCASRGRTGSGNTIYFGEGSWLTVV.